The present entry profiles one T cell receptor beta chain with its context. This specimen comes from a study of preoperative IRX-2 immunotherapy in early breast cancer. The CDR3 is 17 amino acids. V trimming: 6 bases; J trimming: 5 bases; junction bases outside the gene matches: 10. CDR1 and CDR2 (germline): MDHEN, SYDVKM. Produced via immunoSEQ multiplex PCR; TCRdb's table is partial and in-frame only. The repertoire holds over 60,000 clones, with roughly 94% as singletons. Treatment here: preoperative locoregional IRX-2 cytokine immunotherapy. Preoperative locoregional IRX-2 cytokine immunotherapy was tested in the phase Ib source study.

The sample was gathered from a patient treated with IRX-2 immunotherapy. The rearrangement uses TRBV28 and TRBJ2-2; TRBD1 agrees at 12 bases. The source is a human donor with breast cancer. The CDR3 spells CASRGQGAIHLTGELFF. The DNA for the CDR3 is TGTGCCAGCAGGGGACAGGGGGCGATTCATCTAACCGGGGAGCTGTTTTTT.